These T cell receptor beta chains were read from a single sample in a study of T cell responses to AZD1222 COVID-19 vaccine. Sequencing was performed with immunoSEQ multiplex PCR; in TCRdb, only in-frame clones are kept and a portion is missing. In the table there are around 100,000 clones, about nine tenths of which are singletons. The sequences come from peripheral blood, collected on day 0 of AZD1222 vaccination. The receptors derive from an adult in good health. Both conserved end residues are part of each CDR3. A D gene is named only where the DNA matches it firmly. The size entry is marked missing in some rows and otherwise reads once, few, many or a size class.

v_call	j_call	clone_size	d_call	cdr3_aa	cdr3_nt
TRBV27	TRBJ1-4	.	TRBD1	CASSRYRGSEKLFF	TGTGCCAGCAGTCGTTACAGGGGCAGTGAAAAACTGTTTTTT
TRBV12-3/TRBV12-4	TRBJ1-3	.	.	CASRGSSGNTIYF	TGTGCCAGCAGGGGTAGCTCTGGAAACACCATATATTTT
TRBV28	TRBJ1-2	.	.	CASSFQLKDGYTF	TGTGCCAGCAGTTTCCAACTAAAGGATGGCTACACCTTC
TRBV11-3	TRBJ2-5	.	.	CASSLEGTQETQYF	TGTGCCAGCAGCTTAGAGGGGACCCAAGAGACCCAGTACTTC
TRBV10-3	TRBJ1-4	once	TRBD1	CAIISDREEKLFF	TGTGCCATCATTTCGGACAGGGAGGAAAAACTGTTTTTT
TRBV28	TRBJ2-3	.	TRBD2	CASYIAGAGDTQYF	TGTGCCAGTTATATAGCGGGAGCTGGAGATACGCAGTATTTT
TRBV28	TRBJ2-3	.	.	CASSLYSPSYTQYF	TGTGCCAGCAGTTTATATAGCCCTTCCTATACGCAGTATTTT
TRBV5-1	TRBJ2-1	.	TRBD2	CASSLGLAGGGNEQFF	TGCGCCAGCAGCTTAGGACTAGCGGGAGGAGGCAATGAGCAGTTCTTC
TRBV30	TRBJ1-5	.	.	CAWSVSAGKHSNQPQHF	TGTGCCTGGAGTGTTTCCGCCGGGAAGCATAGCAATCAGCCCCAGCATTTT
TRBV3-1/TRBV3-2	TRBJ1-2	.	.	CASSHGEGYTF	TGTGCCAGCAGCCACGGGGAAGGCTACACCTTC
TRBV5-4	TRBJ1-2	once	.	CASSLGQESYGYTF	TGTGCCAGCAGCTTGGGCCAGGAGAGTTATGGCTACACCTTC
TRBV6-5	TRBJ1-2	.	.	CASRYSQGNYGYTF	TGTGCCAGCAGGTATAGTCAGGGGAACTATGGCTACACCTTC
TRBV27	TRBJ1-2	once	.	CASSTLGSPSNYGYTF	TGTGCCAGCAGCACCCTTGGCAGCCCATCCAACTATGGCTACACCTTC
TRBV6-4	TRBJ2-7	.	TRBD2	CASSDSPVAGNEQYF	TGTGCCAGCAGTGACTCCCCTGTAGCGGGAAACGAGCAGTACTTC
TRBV19	TRBJ1-1	.	.	CASSTQQGWNTEAFF	TGTGCCAGTAGTACGCAACAGGGTTGGAACACTGAAGCTTTCTTT
TRBV28	TRBJ2-5	.	TRBD2	CASSPGLAGVKQETQYF	TGTGCCAGCAGCCCGGGACTAGCGGGAGTTAAACAAGAGACCCAGTACTTC
TRBV5-4	TRBJ2-1	.	TRBD1	CASSTTGTGTYNEQFF	TGTGCCAGCAGCACAACCGGGACAGGGACCTACAATGAGCAGTTCTTC
TRBV20-1	TRBJ1-2	.	TRBD1	CSASIGQGYGYTF	TGCAGTGCTAGTATCGGACAGGGCTATGGCTACACCTTC
TRBV5-1	TRBJ1-1	once	TRBD1	CASPGQENTEAFF	TGCGCCAGTCCGGGACAGGAGAACACTGAAGCTTTCTTT
TRBV7-9	TRBJ1-1	.	.	CASSLKGGADSEAFF	TGTGCCAGCAGCTTAAAGGGCGGCGCAGACAGTGAAGCTTTCTTT
TRBV14	TRBJ1-2	.	.	CASSQDGTYGYTF	TGTGCCAGCAGCCAGGATGGGACGTATGGCTACACCTTC
TRBV29-1	TRBJ2-2	.	TRBD2	CSGAGTNTGELFF	TGCAGCGGAGCGGGAACGAACACCGGGGAGCTGTTTTTT
TRBV7-9	TRBJ1-3	.	.	CASRAGFSGNTIYF	TGTGCCAGCAGGGCGGGGTTCTCTGGAAACACCATATATTTT
TRBV28	TRBJ1-2	.	TRBD1	CASSLWRGQGREGYTF	TGTGCCAGCAGTTTATGGAGGGGACAGGGGAGGGAAGGCTACACCTTC
TRBV28	TRBJ2-7	.	TRBD2	CASRGGLAYEQYF	TGTGCCAGCAGGGGGGGACTAGCCTACGAGCAGTACTTC
TRBV7-2	TRBJ1-2	once	.	CASSLVTGSYGYTF	TGTGCCAGCAGCTTAGTAACAGGGAGCTATGGCTACACCTTC
TRBV28	TRBJ2-1	.	.	CASSPTTESSYNEQFF	TGTGCCAGCAGTCCGACGACAGAGAGCTCCTACAATGAGCAGTTCTTC
TRBV2	TRBJ1-4	.	.	CASSSGNRGNEKLFF	TGTGCCAGCAGTTCAGGGAATCGCGGTAATGAAAAACTGTTTTTT
TRBV2	TRBJ2-6	.	.	CASITGEAGANVLTF	TGTGCCAGCATCACCGGGGAGGCTGGGGCCAACGTCCTGACTTTC
TRBV11-3	TRBJ2-2	.	.	CASSLVSGIGELFF	TGTGCCAGCAGCTTAGTAAGCGGTATCGGGGAGCTGTTTTTT
TRBV28	TRBJ1-6	.	.	CASSSSDRRNSPLHF	TGTGCCAGCAGTTCCTCAGACCGGAGGAATTCACCCCTCCACTTT
TRBV27	TRBJ2-5	.	TRBD2	CAIGTSEETQYF	TGTGCCATCGGGACTAGCGAAGAGACCCAGTACTTC
TRBV5-4	TRBJ2-5	.	TRBD2	CASSLGLAGEETQYF	TGTGCCAGCAGCCTCGGACTAGCGGGAGAAGAGACCCAGTACTTC
TRBV3-1/TRBV3-2	TRBJ2-3	.	.	CASSQGRSGVEDTQYF	TGTGCCAGCAGCCAAGGTCGGTCGGGAGTCGAAGATACGCAGTATTTT
TRBV5-1	TRBJ1-4	.	.	CASSLVGEDNEKLFF	TGCGCCAGCAGCTTGGTAGGGGAAGATAATGAAAAACTGTTTTTT
TRBV27	TRBJ2-2	once	.	CASSLSSSAGELFF	TGTGCCAGCAGTTTAAGTTCGAGTGCCGGGGAGCTGTTTTTT
TRBV28	TRBJ2-3	.	TRBD1	CASSSRTGNPDTQYF	TGTGCCAGCAGCTCGCGGACAGGGAATCCGGATACGCAGTATTTT
TRBV4-2	TRBJ2-2	.	.	CASSQVIGRQGQPNTGELFF	TGTGCCAGCAGCCAAGTGATCGGGAGACAGGGACAACCGAACACCGGGGAGCTGTTTTTT
TRBV19	TRBJ2-1	.	.	CASSPGTGTSSYNEQFF	TGTGCCAGTAGTCCCGGGACGGGAACAAGCTCCTACAATGAGCAGTTCTTC
TRBV6-1	TRBJ1-3	.	.	CASSEWASGNTIYF	TGTGCCAGCAGTGAATGGGCGTCTGGAAACACCATATATTTT
TRBV3-1/TRBV3-2	TRBJ1-2	.	TRBD1	CASSQPGQGSYGYTF	TGTGCCAGCAGCCAACCCGGACAGGGTAGCTATGGCTACACCTTC
TRBV4-2	TRBJ1-2	.	.	CASSQPGQRKGYTF	TGTGCCAGCAGCCAACCAGGACAAAGGAAGGGCTACACCTTC
TRBV5-8	TRBJ2-7	.	.	CASSWEPRREQYF	TGTGCCAGCAGTTGGGAACCTCGGAGGGAGCAGTACTTC
TRBV6-1	TRBJ1-2	.	.	CASSERRDTGYTF	TGTGCCAGCAGTGAAAGAAGGGATACTGGCTACACCTTC
TRBV5-1	TRBJ2-1	.	TRBD2	CASSGRLAGDHNEQFF	TGCGCCAGCAGCGGGCGACTAGCGGGAGACCACAATGAGCAGTTCTTC
TRBV19	TRBJ1-5	.	.	CASSKGQSQHSQPQHF	TGTGCCAGTAGTAAAGGACAGTCCCAGCATAGTCAGCCCCAGCATTTT
TRBV7-9	TRBJ2-7	once	.	CASSSLTRADF	TGTGCCAGCAGCTCCCTGACTAGGGCCGACTTC
TRBV24-1	TRBJ2-3	.	TRBD1	CATSDLGTGGTDTQYF	TGTGCCACCAGTGATTTAGGGACAGGGGGCACAGATACGCAGTATTTT
TRBV9	TRBJ2-7	.	.	CASSVGAFSYEQYF	TGTGCCAGCAGCGTAGGCGCCTTTTCCTACGAGCAGTACTTC